This T cell receptor (beta chain) was captured by sequencing in a study of OX40 agonist ivuxolimab in advanced cancers. Produced via immunoSEQ multiplex PCR; TCRdb's table is partial and in-frame only. The sample yields about 12,000 clones, about 80% seen once. The CDR3 spans 18 residues. This clonotype originated in an adult with an advanced solid tumor such as melanoma, head and neck, liver or kidney cancer. This chain joins TRBV12-2 and TRBJ1-5. TRBV12-2 is reported as a pseudogene. The source material was CD4+ or CD8+ T cells sorted from blood, sampled in a trial of the OX40 agonist ivuxolimab. The CDR3 loop reads CASRLSCRARTGNQPQHF. The CDR3 nucleotides are TGTGCAAGTCGCTTGAGTTGCAGGGCTCGGACTGGGAATCAGCCCCAGCATTTT.